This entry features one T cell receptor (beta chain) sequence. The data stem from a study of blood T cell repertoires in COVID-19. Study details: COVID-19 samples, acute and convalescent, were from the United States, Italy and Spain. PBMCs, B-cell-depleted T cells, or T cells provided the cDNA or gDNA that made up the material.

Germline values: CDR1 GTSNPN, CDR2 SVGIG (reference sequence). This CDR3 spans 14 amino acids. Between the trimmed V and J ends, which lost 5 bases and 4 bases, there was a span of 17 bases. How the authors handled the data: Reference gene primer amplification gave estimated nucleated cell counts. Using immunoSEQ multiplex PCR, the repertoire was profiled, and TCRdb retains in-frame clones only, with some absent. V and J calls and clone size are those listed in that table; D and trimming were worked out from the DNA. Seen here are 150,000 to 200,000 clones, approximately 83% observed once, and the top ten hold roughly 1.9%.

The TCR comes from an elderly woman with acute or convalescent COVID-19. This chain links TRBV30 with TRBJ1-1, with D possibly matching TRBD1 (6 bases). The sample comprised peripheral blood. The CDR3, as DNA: TGTGCCTGGGGCCGAGGGGGACGGAGCACTGAAGCTTTCTTT. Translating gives CAWGRGGRSTEAFF. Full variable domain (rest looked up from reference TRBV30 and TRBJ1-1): SQTIHQWPATLVQPVGSPLSLECTVEGTSNPNLYWYRQAAGRGLQLLFYSVGIGQISSEVPQNLSASRPQDRQFILSSKKLLLSDSGFYLCAWGRGGRSTEAFFGQGTRLTVV.